This T cell receptor beta chain was documented in a study of graft-versus-host responses after intestinal transplantation. Study at large: Every recipient had anti-thymocyte globulin induction and 3 to 4 years of tacrolimus plus steroids. Study-wide findings and caveats: There was an association between peak levels of circulating GvH clones and early post-transplant HvG declines.

Germline V gene lookup returns CDR1 SGHDN and CDR2 FVKESK. CDR3 length: 13 residues. V lost 6 bases, J lost 5 bases, and 11 bases lay in between. Points on this clone: What it binds is not known.

Assay used: immunoSEQ multiplex PCR; TCRdb lists only in-frame clones, some missing. This sample has about 84,000 clones, with more than 85% found just once. The chain couples TRBV14 to TRBJ1-5; D may be TRBD1 (5 bases). The receptor was derived from a human donor who was the organ donor for an intestinal transplant. Specimen: unstimulated CD4+ T cells sorted from spleen or lymph node cells, collected before transplant. The CDR3 is CASSRGIDQPQHF. CDR3 in DNA: TGTGCCAGCAGTAGGGGTATCGATCAGCCCCAGCATTTT.